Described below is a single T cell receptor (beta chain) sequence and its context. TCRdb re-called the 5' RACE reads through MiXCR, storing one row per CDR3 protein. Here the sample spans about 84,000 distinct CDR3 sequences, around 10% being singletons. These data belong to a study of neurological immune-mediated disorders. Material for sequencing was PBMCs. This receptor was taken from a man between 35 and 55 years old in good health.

In DNA, the CDR3 is TGCGCCAGCAGTGCTTGGGGGCCGAGTTCACCCCTCCACTTT. As protein: CASSAWGPSSPLHF. The chain carries TRBV10-2 and TRBJ1-6; a possible D gene is TRBD1 (6 bases). CDR1 is WSHSY, CDR2 SAAADI, per germline. V was clipped by 4 bases and J by 9 bases, with 13 bases between them. The CDR3 is 14 residues long.